This TCR beta chain was recorded in a study of cytomegalovirus exposure and HLA in healthy donors. Overall study results and limits: First-cohort TCR clusters were later found to tend to co-occur in the roughly 110 validation repertoires. The study found most TCR sequences rare, yet found some public TCRs in many donors. It was reportedly the case that the classifier diagnosed cytomegalovirus status with high specificity and sensitivity.

The table came from immunoSEQ multiplex PCR; TCRdb's copy has only in-frame clones and leaves some out. Found here are about 110,000 clones, roughly 90% of them singletons; the top ten hold more than 1.4%. Notes on this clone: Its antigen is undetermined.

The germline V gene has CDR1 LNHDA and CDR2 SQIVND (reference sequence). CDR3 length: 13 amino acids. Trimming removed 6 bases from V and 0 bases from J, with 9 bases in between. The source is a woman in her 30s in good health and CMV-seropositive. Input material: PBMCs. V is TRBV19 and J is TRBJ2-7, with TRBD1 as a possible D gene (7 bases). CDR3 nucleotide sequence: TGTGCCAGTAGGCGGGACAGCTCCTACGAGCAGTACTTC. Residues: CASRRDSSYEQYF.